This record covers a single T cell receptor beta chain. These data are taken from a study of tumor-infiltrating lymphocytes in oesophageal squamous cell carcinoma. This CDR3 has 15 residues. Deletions cut 4 bases from V and 1 base from J, with 12 bases between. Germline CDR1 is SGHTA and CDR2 is FQGTGA. MiXCR, applied by TCRdb to the PCR reads, yields one record per CDR3 protein. The sample contains 19,000 or so distinct CDR3 sequences, about 51% of which appear only once. This sequence joins TRBV7-3 and TRBJ2-3, with a weak D call TRBD1 (6 bases). Material: normal esophageal tissue next to the tumor. This TCR was sampled from a female donor with esophageal squamous cell carcinoma. CDR3 coding DNA: TGTGCCAGCAGCTGGACAGTGACTCGCACAGATACGCAGTATTTT. Its translation: CASSWTVTRTDTQYF.